Each of the 11 T cell receptor beta chains below was sequenced from the same sample in a study of blood T cells in healthy people across ages. A J-beta primer mix and a sample-barcoded 5' primer were used in a second PCR of roughly 6 to 11 cycles. MiXCR was run by TCRdb on the 5' RACE reads, yielding one entry per CDR3 protein. The sample consists of about 720,000 distinct CDR3 sequences, 22% of them appearing once. What was sequenced was blood. These receptors were taken from a man between 65 and 80 years old in good health.

This clonotype was detected ten times or more. The genes are TRBV30 and TRBJ2-5; no clear D. Trimming took off 3 bases at V and 2 bases at J, with 10 bases between the two ends. The CDR3 is 13 residues long. Germline V gene sequence: CDR1 GTSNPN, CDR2 SVGIG (reference sequence). In nucleotides, the CDR3 is TGTGCCTGGAGGACCAAGAATCAAGAGACCCAGTACTTC. As protein: CAWRTKNQETQYF.

The chain combines TRBV20-1 with TRBJ1-6; D possibly corresponds to TRBD1 (6 bases). The V and J ends lost 0 bases and 11 bases respectively, with 14 bases between them. Germline V gene data show CDR1 as DFQATT and CDR2 as SNEGSKA (reference sequence). The CDR3 sequence is 14 residues long. The CDR3 sequence: CSARDARDNPPLHF. CDR3 bases: TGCAGTGCTAGAGATGCCAGGGACAATCCACCCCTCCACTTT.

This clonotype was detected a few times. J is TRBJ1-2 and V is TRBV28, with D possibly TRBD1 on 5 matching bases. Germline CDR1 reads MDHEN; CDR2 reads SYDVKM. The CDR3 runs 14 residues. Trimming took off 7 bases at V and 4 bases at J, with 16 bases between the two ends. The CDR3 region is CASNEGGGFYGYTF. The CDR3 DNA reads TGTGCCAGCAATGAGGGTGGGGGATTCTATGGCTACACCTTC.

The V and J genes are TRBV7-9 and TRBJ2-7, with 9 bases identical to TRBD1. Germline V lookup: CDR1 SEHNR, CDR2 FQNEAQ (reference sequence). V was pared by 5 bases and J by 5 bases, with 10 bases of the junction left unmatched. This CDR3 contains 15 residues. This CDR3 is CASSRTLQGADEQYF. The CDR3 DNA follows: TGTGCCAGCAGCCGTACTTTACAGGGGGCCGACGAGCAGTACTTC. Filled out from reference TRBV7-9 and TRBJ2-7, the complete variable domain reads DTGVSQNPRHKITKRGQNVTFRCDPISEHNRLYWYRQTLGQGPEFLTYFQNEAQLEKSRLLSDRFSAERPKGSFSTLEIQRTEQGDSAMYLCASSRTLQGADEQYFGPGTRLTVT.

This clonotype was counted only a few times. The V and J genes are TRBV5-1 and TRBJ2-7; a weak D match, TRBD1 (5 bases). V shed 4 bases and J shed 4 bases, with 18 bases lying between them. This CDR3 comprises 15 residues. CDR1 is SGHRS and CDR2 is YFSETQ in the germline V gene. The CDR3 DNA follows: TGCGCCAGCAGCCTTTCCTCGAGACAGTCATACGAGCAGTACTTC. Amino acids: CASSLSSRQSYEQYF.

V and J are TRBV29-1 and TRBJ2-7; 11 bases map to TRBD1. This CDR3 is built from 13 residues. Unmatched junction bases numbered 4, after V lost 5 bases and J lost 4 bases. Germline lookup yields CDR1 SQVTM and CDR2 ANQGSEA. CDR3 sequence (DNA): TGCAGCGTTACCGGGACAGGGGGGTACGAGCAGTACTTC. Translated: CSVTGTGGYEQYF.

Concerning this clonotype itself: Because the CDR3's place on the DNA is in doubt, the DNA is left out and the CDR3 is given as listed by TCRdb. The rearrangement uses TRBV13 and TRBJ2-7; the table names TRBD2, a call not compared with the DNA. Counting both end residues, the CDR3 totals 20 amino acids. CDR1 and CDR2 from the germline V gene are PRHDT and FYEKMQ (reference sequence). The CDR3 here is CASSFYICSARTEVPYEQYF.

The chain is built from TRBV6-1 and TRBJ2-5, with 9 bases matching TRBD1. Germline CDR1 is MNHNS and CDR2 is SASEGT. With V trimmed by 3 bases and J by 5 bases, 7 bases remained unmatched. This CDR3 comprises 15 residues. This CDR3 is CASSEGTGSLETQYF. The CDR3 bases are TGTGCCAGCAGTGAGGGGACAGGGAGTTTGGAGACCCAGTACTTC.

This clonotype was counted only a few times. This sequence joins TRBV28 and TRBJ2-4; D unresolved. The CDR3 spans 13 residues. Germline CDR1 and CDR2: MDHEN and SYDVKM. V lost 11 bases, J lost 0 bases, and 11 bases lay in between. CDR3 region: CAAESIAKNIQYF. In DNA, the CDR3 is TGTGCCGCGGAGTCCATAGCCAAAAACATTCAGTACTTC.

This chain joins TRBV11-2 and TRBJ2-1, with D perhaps matching TRBD1 (6 bases). The CDR3 has 16 residues. V lost 5 bases and J lost 0, with 14 bases in between. Germline loops: CDR1 SGHAT, CDR2 FQNNGV. The CDR3 is CASSRQAMVSYNEQFF. As DNA, the CDR3 is TGTGCCAGCAGCCGACAGGCCATGGTCTCCTACAATGAGCAGTTCTTC.

The V gene is TRBV3-1, the J gene TRBJ2-6; D could derive from TRBD1 or TRBD2 (5 bases each). V dropped 0 bases and J dropped 4 bases, with 28 bases sitting between them. The germline gives CDR1 LGHDT, CDR2 YNNKEL (reference sequence). The CDR3 totals 22 residues. The CDR3 spells CASSQERYLYGDRTLGANVLTF. The DNA for the CDR3 is TGTGCCAGCAGCCAAGAGCGCTACCTCTACGGGGACCGTACTCTGGGGGCCAACGTCCTGACTTTC.